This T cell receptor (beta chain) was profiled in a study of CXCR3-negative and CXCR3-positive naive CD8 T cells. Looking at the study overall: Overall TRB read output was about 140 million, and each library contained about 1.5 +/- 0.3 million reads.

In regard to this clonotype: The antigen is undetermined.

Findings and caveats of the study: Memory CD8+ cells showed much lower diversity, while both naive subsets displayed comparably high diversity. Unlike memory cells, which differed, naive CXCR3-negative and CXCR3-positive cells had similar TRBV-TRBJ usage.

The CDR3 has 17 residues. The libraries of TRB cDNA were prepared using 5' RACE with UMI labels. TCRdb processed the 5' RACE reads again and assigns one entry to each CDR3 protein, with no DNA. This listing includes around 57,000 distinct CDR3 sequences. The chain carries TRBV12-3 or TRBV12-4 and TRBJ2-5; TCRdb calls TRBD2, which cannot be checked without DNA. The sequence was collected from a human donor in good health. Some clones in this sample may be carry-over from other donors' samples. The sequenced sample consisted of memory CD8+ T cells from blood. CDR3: CASAPEGLAGIQETQYF.